This TCR beta chain was captured in a study of blood T cell repertoires in COVID-19. Across the whole study: There were acute and convalescent COVID-19 samples, and they came from the United States, Italy and Spain. T cells, B-cell-depleted T cells, or PBMCs provided the cDNA or gDNA that served as material.

The CDR3 has 16 amino acids. The germline V gene has CDR1 LGHNA and CDR2 YSLEER. Trimming removed 1 base at V and 5 bases at J, with 16 bases between. As processed by the authors: Reference gene primer amplification in the assay estimated nucleated cell counts. Profiling relied on immunoSEQ multiplex PCR, and the TCRdb table lists in-frame clones only, not all of them. That table is the source of V, J and clone size, and D and trimming were worked out from the DNA. The sample has more than 110,000 clones, roughly 81% seen once. The receptor comes from a woman aged 50 to 60 with active or convalescent COVID-19. The V call is TRBV4-3, the J call TRBJ2-3, with D possibly TRBD2 on 6 matching bases. Sequencing was done on a sample of peripheral blood. In DNA, the CDR3 is TGCGCCAGCAGCCAAGGGATAGGGGCGGGGCGAGATACGCAGTATTTT. Residues: CASSQGIGAGRDTQYF.